Listed here are 32 T cell receptor beta chains from one sample, sequenced in a study of blood T cell repertoires in COVID-19. Sequenced by immunoSEQ multiplex PCR; TCRdb stores in-frame clones only, minus some. Among 350,000 to 550,000 clones listed, 87% were seen once. The sequenced sample consisted of PBMCs or T cells enriched from blood (not recorded which). The receptors here all came from a woman between 18 and 29 years old with acute COVID-19.

This clone was seen just once. J is TRBJ2-7 and V is TRBV12-2; the D segment call TRBD2 is taken from the table without a DNA check. TRBV12-2 is classified as a pseudogene. The CDR3 is 15 residues long. The CDR3 sequence is CASRSGRLISYEQYF. DNA of the CDR3: TGTGCAAGTCGTAGCGGGAGGCTCATCTCCTACGAGCAGTACTTC.

The chain has TRBV11-2 and TRBJ1-2, with 7 bases identical to TRBD1. CDR3 size: 13 residues. Trimming took 5 bases from V and 5 from J; bases not matched to a gene: 5. Per the germline V gene, CDR1 is SGHAT and CDR2 is FQNNGV. CDR3 bases: TGTGCCAGCAGCGGGGGACAGCTGTATGGCTACACCTTC. It encodes CASSGGQLYGYTF.

This chain links TRBV3-1 (or the pseudogene TRBV3-2) with TRBJ2-3; a possible D gene is TRBD1 (6 bases). V lost 2 bases to trimming and J lost 2 bases, with 11 bases between them. The CDR3 length is 15 residues. CDR1 is LGHDT, CDR2 YNNKEL, per germline (reference sequence). The CDR3, as DNA: TGTGCCAGCAGCCAAACAGGGTACGACACAGATACGCAGTATTTT. Translating gives CASSQTGYDTDTQYF.

The chain combines TRBV28 with TRBJ1-1; D uncertain. The CDR3 spans 13 residues. The V and J ends lost 7 bases and 0 bases respectively, with 9 bases between them. The germline V gene encodes CDR1 MDHEN and CDR2 SYDVKM. CDR3: CASTGGLNTEAFF. In DNA form, the CDR3 reads TGTGCCAGCACGGGCGGGTTGAACACTGAAGCTTTCTTT.

The chain combines TRBV10-3 with TRBJ2-2, with a tentative D call TRBD1 (5 bases). Trimming took off 2 bases at V and 1 base at J, with 11 bases between the two ends. CDR3 size: 16 residues. Germline values: CDR1 ENHRY, CDR2 SYGVKD. CDR3: CAISEHPTGNTGELFF. The CDR3 DNA follows: TGTGCCATCAGTGAGCATCCTACAGGGAACACCGGGGAGCTGTTTTTT.

CDR3 sequence reads: CASSRQGAGNTIYF. The CDR3 DNA follows: TGTGCCAGCAGCCGACAGGGAGCTGGAAACACCATATATTTT. This sequence joins TRBV14 and TRBJ1-3; TRBD1 matches 7 bases. This CDR3 is built from 14 residues. J was trimmed by 2 bases and V by 4 bases; bases with no gene match: 2. The germline V gene has CDR1 SGHDN and CDR2 FVKESK.

The V and J genes are TRBV6-5 and TRBJ1-6; weak D call: TRBD1 (5 bases). The V end lost 7 bases, the J end lost 5 bases, and 12 bases lay between the germline ends. Germline-derived CDR1 and CDR2 are MNHEY and SVGAGI. The CDR3 has 14 residues. The CDR3 coding sequence is TGTGCCAGCAAGTGGGGAGGGGATAATTCACCCCTCCACTTT. Amino acid sequence: CASKWGGDNSPLHF.

This clone was recorded only once. The chain joins TRBV6-2 or TRBV6-3 to TRBJ1-5, with D possibly matching TRBD1 (6 bases). CDR3 size: 16 residues. Germline CDR1 is MNHEY and CDR2 is SVGEGT. Deletions cut 6 bases from V and 0 bases from J, with 15 bases between. Written as DNA, the CDR3 is TGTGCCAGCAGCCTCCGGGACAACCTTAGCAATCAGCCCCAGCATTTT. Translated, it gives CASSLRDNLSNQPQHF.

In its sample, this clone was seen a few times. This chain joins TRBV20-1 and TRBJ2-7, with 7 positions matching TRBD2. Trimming took 3 bases from V and 0 from J; bases not matched to a gene: 5. In germline, CDR1 is DFQATT, CDR2 SNEGSKA (reference sequence). The CDR3 consists of 14 residues. The DNA of the CDR3 is TGCAGTGCTAGTAGCCTAGCGGCCTCCTACGAGCAGTACTTC. Translated, it gives CSASSLAASYEQYF.

The chain joins TRBV27 to TRBJ1-6; D gene unclear. CDR1 MNHEY and CDR2 SMNVEV come from the germline V gene (reference sequence). This CDR3 is 14 amino acids long. Trimming cost V 5 bases and J 9 bases, with 14 bases left between them. CDR3 nucleotide sequence: TGTGCCAGCAGTCCGAGACACGCCGGTTCACCCCTCCACTTT. It encodes CASSPRHAGSPLHF.

This clone came up once. V usage is TRBV10-2 and J usage is TRBJ2-7, with 10 bases identical to TRBD2. The CDR3 runs 18 residues. Germline CDR1 WSHSY, CDR2 SAAADI. V lost 6 bases, J lost 3 bases, and 17 bases stayed unmatched. The CDR3 is CASRDYLQLAGNFYEQYF. The CDR3 nucleotides are TGCGCCAGCAGGGATTACCTACAACTAGCGGGAAATTTCTACGAGCAGTACTTC.

This clone was counted a few times. This chain uses TRBV19 with TRBJ1-4, with D uncertain. The CDR3 spans 14 residues. V lost 5 bases, J lost 10 bases, and 17 bases lay in between. Per germline, CDR1 LNHDA and CDR2 SQIVND (reference sequence). The CDR3 sequence: CASSFEGPRGKLFF. The CDR3 DNA reads as TGTGCCAGTAGTTTCGAGGGCCCTCGGGGAAAACTGTTTTTT.

CDR3 in amino acids: CASSYSDSIDQPQHF. The CDR3 DNA reads as TGTGCCAGCAGTTACTCGGACAGTATTGATCAGCCCCAGCATTTT. The chain couples TRBV6-5 to TRBJ1-5, with D perhaps matching TRBD1 (6 bases). V shed 0 bases and J shed 5 bases, with 11 bases lying between them. The germline V gene encodes CDR1 MNHEY and CDR2 SVGAGI. The CDR3 loop spans 15 amino acids.

V and J are TRBV28 and TRBJ1-5, with no clear D. V lost 8 bases, J lost 0 bases, and 2 bases lay in between. The CDR3 length is 11 residues. From germline, CDR1 is MDHEN and CDR2 SYDVKM. The chain's CDR3 is CASRSNQPQHF. The CDR3 region has the DNA TGTGCCAGCCGTAGCAATCAGCCCCAGCATTTT.

J is TRBJ2-5 and V is TRBV11-2, with a tentative D call TRBD2 (6 bases). This CDR3 spans 12 amino acids. The V gene's germline CDR1 is SGHAT and CDR2 FQNNGV. The V and J ends lost 5 bases and 5 bases respectively, with 9 bases between them. CDR3 region: CASSQSGETQYF. As DNA, the CDR3 is TGTGCCAGCAGCCAGAGCGGGGAGACCCAGTACTTC.

This clone was recorded once. The V gene is TRBV7-8, the J gene TRBJ1-5; possible D gene TRBD1, 6 bases. The germline gives CDR1 SGHVS, CDR2 FQNEAQ. Trimming shortened V by 0 bases and J by 2 bases, and 11 bases separated the two germline ends. The CDR3 sequence is 16 residues long. The DNA for the CDR3 is TGTGCCAGCAGCTTAGCCCCGGGACAAGGCAATCAGCCCCAGCATTTT. Translation: CASSLAPGQGNQPQHF.

The chain is built from TRBV29-1 and TRBJ1-3; tentatively, D is TRBD1 (5 bases). CDR3 length: 14 residues. V was clipped by 7 bases and J by 4 bases, with 17 bases between them. Per the germline V gene, CDR1 is SQVTM and CDR2 is ANQGSEA. DNA for the CDR3: TGCAGCGCCGATCGGGGACTTCAAGGAAACACCATATATTTT. Amino acid sequence: CSADRGLQGNTIYF.

The chain has TRBV6-1 and TRBJ1-1; D call uncertain. Germline CDR1 MNHNS, CDR2 SASEGT. The CDR3 runs 15 residues. The V gene lost 0 bases and the J gene lost 2 bases, with 10 bases spanning the gap. The CDR3 loop is CASSEAGSRNTEAFF. As DNA, the CDR3 is TGTGCCAGCAGTGAAGCGGGCAGTCGAAACACTGAAGCTTTCTTT.

The rearrangement joins TRBV7-9 to TRBJ2-7; perhaps TRBD1 as D (6 bases). Germline V gene sequence: CDR1 SEHNR, CDR2 FQNEAQ (reference sequence). V lost 4 bases and J lost 5, with 12 bases in between. This CDR3 has 13 amino acids. CDR3 region: CASSSTGIHEQYF. In nucleotides, the CDR3 is TGTGCCAGCAGCTCCACAGGGATCCACGAGCAGTACTTC.

The chain combines TRBV27 with TRBJ1-2; the D gene is possibly TRBD1 (6 bases). The CDR3 is 14 residues long. The germline V gene has CDR1 MNHEY and CDR2 SMNVEV (reference sequence). V was pared by 6 bases and J by 5 bases, with 16 bases between. CDR3 nucleotides: TGTGCCAGCAGCCGCACAGGGTACCAATATGGCTACACCTTC. Its protein is CASSRTGYQYGYTF.

The V gene is TRBV18, the J gene TRBJ1-5; weak D call: TRBD1 (6 bases). The germline gives CDR1 KGHSH, CDR2 LQKENI. Trimming removed 3 bases from V and 3 bases from J, with 21 bases in between. The CDR3 extends over 18 amino acids. This CDR3 reads CASSPGWIGQITNQPQHF. DNA for the CDR3: TGTGCCAGCTCACCCGGCTGGATAGGACAGATAACCAATCAGCCCCAGCATTTT.

This clone appeared a few times. V is TRBV10-1 and J is TRBJ2-2, with D perhaps TRBD2 (6 bases). Germline CDR1 and CDR2: WNHNN and SYGVQD (reference sequence). V was pared by 2 bases and J by 4 bases, with 11 bases between. The CDR3 consists of 15 residues. The CDR3 reads CASSESRGSTGELFF. Here the CDR3 DNA reads TGCGCCAGCAGTGAGAGCCGGGGGAGCACCGGGGAGCTGTTTTTT.

This clone was counted a few times. The chain joins TRBV5-1 to TRBJ2-5; D remains ambiguous. The CDR3 consists of 14 residues. Germline CDR1 reads SGHRS; CDR2 reads YFSETQ. V was trimmed by 2 bases and J by 1 base, leaving 9 bases between them. The CDR3 loop is CASSLFVPQETQYF. The CDR3 nucleotides read TGCGCCAGCAGCTTATTCGTTCCCCAAGAGACCCAGTACTTC.

J is TRBJ2-2 and V is TRBV7-9, with D possibly matching TRBD1 (7 bases). The ends were cut back, 6 bases at V and 4 bases at J, with 15 bases in the middle. Germline CDR1 reads SEHNR; CDR2 reads FQNEAQ (reference sequence). This CDR3 has 15 residues. The CDR3 reads CASRPTQGGTGELFF. CDR3 nucleotides: TGTGCCAGCAGGCCTACTCAGGGGGGCACCGGGGAGCTGTTTTTT.

The V and J genes are TRBV2 and TRBJ2-1, with 9 bases that match TRBD2. Germline CDR1 SNHLY, CDR2 FYNNEI. The CDR3 contains 15 residues. With 3 bases clipped from V and 7 bases from J, the junction kept 7 bases outside the gene matches. The CDR3 sequence: CASSDFAGGPNEQFF. The CDR3 DNA sequence: TGTGCCAGCAGTGATTTTGCGGGGGGGCCAAATGAGCAGTTCTTC.

The chain is built from TRBV19 and TRBJ2-1; D not resolved. V lost 5 bases and J lost 6, with 11 bases in between. Germline CDR1 and CDR2: LNHDA and SQIVND (reference sequence). The CDR3 covers 13 residues. DNA of the CDR3: TGTGCCAGTAGTGTTGTCACGCGCAATGAGCAGTTCTTC. Translation gives CASSVVTRNEQFF.

CDR3: CASSGGAYGYTF. Here the CDR3 DNA reads TGTGCCAGTAGTGGAGGGGCCTATGGCTACACCTTC. The chain employs TRBV19 and TRBJ1-2; D perhaps matches TRBD1 (5 bases). The germline gives CDR1 LNHDA, CDR2 SQIVND (reference sequence). This CDR3 is built from 12 residues. The V end was cut by 5 bases, the J end by 4 bases, with 8 bases between.

Worth noting for this clone: The identical CDR3 is also encoded by other nucleotide sequences in the sample. The V call is TRBV30, the J call TRBJ2-6; D is undetermined. CDR1 and CDR2 (germline): GTSNPN, SVGIG (reference sequence). The CDR3 consists of 14 residues. The V and J ends lost 3 bases and 1 base respectively, with 7 bases between them. DNA of the CDR3: TGTGCCTGGAGCAGAATTTCTGGGGCCAACGTCCTGACTTTC. Translated, it gives CAWSRISGANVLTF.

The V gene is TRBV19, the J gene TRBJ1-5, with D perhaps matching TRBD1 (5 bases). V lost 8 bases to trimming and J lost 3 bases, with 17 bases between them. Germline CDR1 and CDR2: LNHDA and SQIVND (reference sequence). There are 15 residues in the CDR3. The CDR3 bases are TGTGCCAGTCATGGTTGGGGGAGGAACAATCAGCCCCAGCATTTT. It is translated as CASHGWGRNNQPQHF.

The rearrangement links TRBV7-2 to TRBJ1-6; TRBD1 agrees at 8 bases. Germline V gene sequence: CDR1 SGHTA, CDR2 FQGNSA. The J segment lost 8 bases and the V segment lost 3 bases, leaving 6 bases of the junction unmatched. The CDR3 covers 15 residues. The CDR3 is CASSFPGTGHSPLHF. The CDR3 region has the DNA TGTGCCAGCAGCTTCCCCGGGACAGGACATTCACCCCTCCACTTT.

The chain combines TRBV27 with TRBJ1-2; D gene unclear. CDR3 size: 16 residues. Germline V gene sequence: CDR1 MNHEY, CDR2 SMNVEV (reference sequence). The V end was cut by 0 bases, the J end by 1 base, with 12 bases between. The DNA of the CDR3 is TGTGCCAGCAGTTTATCGCACGGTAGTATTAACTATGGCTACACCTTC. It specifies CASSLSHGSINYGYTF.

CDR3 residues: CASSFSGLPYNEQFF. CDR3 nucleotides: TGTGCCAGCAGCTTCAGCGGTTTACCCTACAATGAGCAGTTCTTC. The gene calls are TRBV11-3 and TRBJ2-1; D might be TRBD2 (5 bases). V was trimmed by 3 bases and J by 2 bases, leaving 11 bases between them. This CDR3 has 15 amino acids. Germline lookup yields CDR1 SGHNT and CDR2 YENEEA.